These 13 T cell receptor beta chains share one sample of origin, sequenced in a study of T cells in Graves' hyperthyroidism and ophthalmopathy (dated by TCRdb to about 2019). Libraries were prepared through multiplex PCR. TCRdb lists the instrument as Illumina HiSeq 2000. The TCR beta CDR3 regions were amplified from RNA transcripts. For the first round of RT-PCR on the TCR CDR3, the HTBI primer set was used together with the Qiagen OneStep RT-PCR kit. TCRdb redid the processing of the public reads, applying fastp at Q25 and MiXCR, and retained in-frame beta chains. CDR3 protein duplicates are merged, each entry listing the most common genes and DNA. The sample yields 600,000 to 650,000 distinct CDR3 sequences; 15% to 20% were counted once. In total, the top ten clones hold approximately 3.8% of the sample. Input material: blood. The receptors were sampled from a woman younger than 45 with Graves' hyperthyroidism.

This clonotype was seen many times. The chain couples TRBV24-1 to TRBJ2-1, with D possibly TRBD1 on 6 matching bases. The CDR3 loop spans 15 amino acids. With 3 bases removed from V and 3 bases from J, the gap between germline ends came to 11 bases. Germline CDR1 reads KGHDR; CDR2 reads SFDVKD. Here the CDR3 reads CATSDQRTDYNEQFF. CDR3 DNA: TGTGCCACCAGTGATCAAAGGACAGACTACAATGAGCAGTTCTTC.

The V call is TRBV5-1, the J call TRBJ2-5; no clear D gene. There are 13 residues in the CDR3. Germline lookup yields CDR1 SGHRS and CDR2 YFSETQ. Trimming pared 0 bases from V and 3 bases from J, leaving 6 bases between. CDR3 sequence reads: CASSLEQKETQYF. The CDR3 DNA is TGCGCCAGCAGCTTGGAACAGAAAGAGACCCAGTACTTC.

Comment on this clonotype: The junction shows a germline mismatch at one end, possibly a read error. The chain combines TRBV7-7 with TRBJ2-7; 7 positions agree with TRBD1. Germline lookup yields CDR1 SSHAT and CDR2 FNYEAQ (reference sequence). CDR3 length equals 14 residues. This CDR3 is CASSFDVQGNEQYF. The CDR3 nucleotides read TGTGCTAGCAGCTTCGACGTACAGGGGAACGAGCAGTACTTC. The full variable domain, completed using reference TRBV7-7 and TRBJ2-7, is GAGVSQSPRYKVTKRGQDVTLRCDPISSHATLYWYQQALGQGPEFLTYFNYEAQPDKSGLPSDRFSAERPEGSISTLTIQRTEQRDSAMYRCASSFDVQGNEQYFGPGTRLTVT.

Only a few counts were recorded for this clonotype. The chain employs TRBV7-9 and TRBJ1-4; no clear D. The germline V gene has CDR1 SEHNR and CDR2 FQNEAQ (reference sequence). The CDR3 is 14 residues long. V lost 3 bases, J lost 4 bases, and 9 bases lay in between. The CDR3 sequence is CASSLMEGNEKLFF. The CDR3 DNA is TGTGCCAGCAGCTTGATGGAGGGTAATGAAAAACTGTTTTTT.

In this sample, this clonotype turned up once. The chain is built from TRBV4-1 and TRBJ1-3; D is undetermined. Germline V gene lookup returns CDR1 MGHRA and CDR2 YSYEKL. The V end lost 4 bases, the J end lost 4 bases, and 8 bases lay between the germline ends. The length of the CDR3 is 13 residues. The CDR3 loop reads CASSLRVGNTIYF. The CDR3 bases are TGCGCCAGCAGCCTCCGGGTGGGAAACACCATATATTTT.

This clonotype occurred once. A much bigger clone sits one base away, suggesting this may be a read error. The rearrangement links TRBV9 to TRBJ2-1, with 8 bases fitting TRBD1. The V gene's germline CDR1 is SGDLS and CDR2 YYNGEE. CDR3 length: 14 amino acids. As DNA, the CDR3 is TGTGCCTGCAGCGCCGACCGGGACAGGAATTATCAGTTCTTC. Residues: CACSADRDRNYQFF. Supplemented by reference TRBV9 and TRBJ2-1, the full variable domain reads DSGVTQTPKHLITATGQRVTLRCSPRSGDLSVYWYQQSLDQGLQFLIQYYNGEERAKGNILERFSAQQFPDLHSELNLSSLELGDSALYFCACSADRDRNYQFFGPGTRLTVL.

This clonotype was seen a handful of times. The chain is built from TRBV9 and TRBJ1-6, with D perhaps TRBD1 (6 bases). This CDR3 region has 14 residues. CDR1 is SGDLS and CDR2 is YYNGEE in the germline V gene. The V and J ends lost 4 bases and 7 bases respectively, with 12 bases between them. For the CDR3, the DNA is TGTGCCAGCAGCCCTCGGACAGCCAATTCACCCCTCCACTTT. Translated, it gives CASSPRTANSPLHF.

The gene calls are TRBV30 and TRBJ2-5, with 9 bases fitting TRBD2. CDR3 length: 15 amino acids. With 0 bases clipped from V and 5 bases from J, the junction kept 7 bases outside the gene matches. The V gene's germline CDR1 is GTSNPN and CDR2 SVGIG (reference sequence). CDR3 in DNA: TGTGCCTGGAGTGTACAACCTAGCGGGATCGAGACCCAGTACTTC. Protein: CAWSVQPSGIETQYF.

Here the CDR3 DNA reads TGCGCCAGCAGCTTGGACAGGGTAGACGAAAAACTGTTTTTT. Protein product: CASSLDRVDEKLFF. The chain combines TRBV5-1 with TRBJ1-4; D may be TRBD1 (6 bases). CDR1 is SGHRS, CDR2 YFSETQ, per germline. With 0 bases removed from V and 8 bases from J, the gap between germline ends came to 11 bases. The CDR3 length is 14 residues.

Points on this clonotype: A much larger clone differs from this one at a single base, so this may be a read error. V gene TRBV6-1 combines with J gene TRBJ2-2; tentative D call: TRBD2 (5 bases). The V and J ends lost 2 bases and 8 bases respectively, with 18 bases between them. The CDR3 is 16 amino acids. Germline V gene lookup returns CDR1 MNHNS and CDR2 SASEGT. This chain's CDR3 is CASSEYPERKAGELFF. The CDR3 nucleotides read TGTGCCAGCAGTGAATATCCTGAGCGGAAGGCGGGGGAGCTGTTTTTT.

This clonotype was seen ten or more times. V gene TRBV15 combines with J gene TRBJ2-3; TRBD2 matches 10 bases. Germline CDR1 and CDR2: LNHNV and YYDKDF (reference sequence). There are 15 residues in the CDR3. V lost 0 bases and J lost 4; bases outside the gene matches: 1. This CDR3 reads CATSREAGGPDTQYF. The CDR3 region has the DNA TGTGCCACCAGCAGAGAAGCGGGAGGGCCAGATACGCAGTATTTT.

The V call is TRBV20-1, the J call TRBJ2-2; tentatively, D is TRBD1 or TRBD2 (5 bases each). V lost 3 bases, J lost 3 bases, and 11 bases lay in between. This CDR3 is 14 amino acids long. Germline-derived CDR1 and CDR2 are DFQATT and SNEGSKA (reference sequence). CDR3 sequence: CSARTADYTGELFF. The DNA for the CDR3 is TGCAGTGCTAGGACAGCGGATTACACCGGGGAGCTGTTTTTT.

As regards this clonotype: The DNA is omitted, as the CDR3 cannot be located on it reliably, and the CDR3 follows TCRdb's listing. CDR3 residues: CACASSLQSGEKLFF. This rearrangement joins TRBV28 to TRBJ1-4; the D call TRBD1 from the table was never checked on the DNA. 15 amino acids form the CDR3, both terminal residues included. The germline gives CDR1 MDHEN, CDR2 SYDVKM.